This TCR beta chain appears in the sequencing data of a study of blood T cell repertoires in COVID-19. Study-wide background: Researchers got acute and convalescent COVID-19 samples from the United States, Italy and Spain.

Sequencing used immunoSEQ multiplex PCR; TCRdb keeps in-frame clones, though not all of them. Of 150,000 or so clones listed, more than 75% were seen once; the top ten hold 1.2%. Germline V gene lookup returns CDR1 ENHRY and CDR2 SYGVKD. This CDR3 is built from 14 residues. The ends were cut back, 4 bases at V and 1 base at J, with 10 bases in the middle. The sample comprised PBMCs or T cells enriched from blood (not recorded which). The chain couples TRBV10-3 to TRBJ2-5; tentative D call: TRBD1 (6 bases). The TCR originated in a woman aged 25 to 39 with acute COVID-19. The CDR3 is CAISGGGTQETQYF. CDR3 DNA sequence: TGTGCCATCAGTGGTGGGGGCACCCAAGAGACCCAGTACTTC.